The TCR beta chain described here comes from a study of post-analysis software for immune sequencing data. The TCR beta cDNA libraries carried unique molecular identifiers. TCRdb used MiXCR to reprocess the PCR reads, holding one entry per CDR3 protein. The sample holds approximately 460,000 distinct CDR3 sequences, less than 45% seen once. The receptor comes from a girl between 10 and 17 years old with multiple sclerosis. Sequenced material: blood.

CDR3 DNA: TGTGCCAGCAGTGAAGCGACTAGCGGCGGAGATACGCAGTATTTT. Translating it yields CASSEATSGGDTQYF. J is TRBJ2-3 and V is TRBV2; TRBD2 agrees at 9 bases. The CDR3 loop spans 15 amino acids. V was pared by 0 bases and J by 5 bases, with 3 bases of the junction left unmatched. Germline lookup yields CDR1 SNHLY and CDR2 FYNNEI.